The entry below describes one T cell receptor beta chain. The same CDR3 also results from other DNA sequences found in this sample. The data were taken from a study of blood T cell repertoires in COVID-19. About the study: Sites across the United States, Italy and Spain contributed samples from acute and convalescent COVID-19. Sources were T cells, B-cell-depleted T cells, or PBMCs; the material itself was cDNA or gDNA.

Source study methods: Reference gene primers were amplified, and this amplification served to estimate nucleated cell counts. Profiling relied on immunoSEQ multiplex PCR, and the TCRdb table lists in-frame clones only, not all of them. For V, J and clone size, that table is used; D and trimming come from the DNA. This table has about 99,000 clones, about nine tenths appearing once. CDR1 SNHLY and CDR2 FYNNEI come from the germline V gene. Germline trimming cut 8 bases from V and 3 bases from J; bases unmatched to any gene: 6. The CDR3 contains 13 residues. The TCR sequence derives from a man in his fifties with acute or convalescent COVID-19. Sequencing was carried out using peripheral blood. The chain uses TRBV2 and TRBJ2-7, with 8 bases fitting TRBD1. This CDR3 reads CASSGQGNYEQYF. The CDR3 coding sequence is TGTGCCAGCTCCGGACAGGGCAACTACGAGCAGTACTTC.